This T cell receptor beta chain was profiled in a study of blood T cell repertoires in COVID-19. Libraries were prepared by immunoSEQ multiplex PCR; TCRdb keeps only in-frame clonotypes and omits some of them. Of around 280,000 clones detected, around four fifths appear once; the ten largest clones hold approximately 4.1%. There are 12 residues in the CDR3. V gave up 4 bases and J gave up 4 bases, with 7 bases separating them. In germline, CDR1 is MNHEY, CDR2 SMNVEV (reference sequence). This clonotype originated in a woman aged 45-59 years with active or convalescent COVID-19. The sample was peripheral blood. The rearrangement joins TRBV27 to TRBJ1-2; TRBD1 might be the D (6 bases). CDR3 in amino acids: CASSSQGYGYTF. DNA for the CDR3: TGTGCCAGCAGTTCACAGGGCTATGGCTACACCTTC.